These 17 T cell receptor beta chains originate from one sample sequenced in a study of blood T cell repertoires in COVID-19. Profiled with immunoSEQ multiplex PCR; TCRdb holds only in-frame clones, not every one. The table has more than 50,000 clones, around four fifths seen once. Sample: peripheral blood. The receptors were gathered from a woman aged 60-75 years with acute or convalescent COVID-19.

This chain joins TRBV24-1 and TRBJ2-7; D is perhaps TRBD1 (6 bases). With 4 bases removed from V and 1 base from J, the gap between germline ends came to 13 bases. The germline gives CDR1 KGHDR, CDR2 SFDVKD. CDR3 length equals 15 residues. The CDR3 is CATSDPHGQSYEQYF. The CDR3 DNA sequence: TGTGCCACCAGTGACCCCCATGGACAGTCCTACGAGCAGTACTTC.

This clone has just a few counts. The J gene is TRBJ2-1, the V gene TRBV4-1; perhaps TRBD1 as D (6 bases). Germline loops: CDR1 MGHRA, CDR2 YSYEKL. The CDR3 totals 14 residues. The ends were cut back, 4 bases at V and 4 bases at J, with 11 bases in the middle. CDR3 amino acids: CASSPNREYNEQFF. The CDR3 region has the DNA TGCGCCAGCAGCCCCAACAGGGAATACAATGAGCAGTTCTTC.

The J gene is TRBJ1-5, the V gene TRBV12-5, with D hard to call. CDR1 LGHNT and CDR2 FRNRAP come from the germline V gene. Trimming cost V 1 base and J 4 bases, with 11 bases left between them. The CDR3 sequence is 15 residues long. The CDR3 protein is CASGLDNLANQPQHF. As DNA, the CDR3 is TGTGCTAGTGGTTTGGATAATTTAGCTAATCAGCCCCAGCATTTT.

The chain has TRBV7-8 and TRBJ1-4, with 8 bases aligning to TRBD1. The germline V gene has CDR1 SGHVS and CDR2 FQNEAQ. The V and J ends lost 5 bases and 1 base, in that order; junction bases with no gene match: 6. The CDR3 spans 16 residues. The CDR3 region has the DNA TGTGCCAGCAGCAGACGACAGGGGCAAACTAATGAAAAACTGTTTTTT. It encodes CASSRRQGQTNEKLFF.

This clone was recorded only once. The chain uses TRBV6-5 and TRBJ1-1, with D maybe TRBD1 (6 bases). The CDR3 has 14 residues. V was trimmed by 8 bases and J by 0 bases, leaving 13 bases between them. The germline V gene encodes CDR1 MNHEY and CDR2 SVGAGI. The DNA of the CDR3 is TGTGCCAGCTGGCAGGGGAAGATGAACACTGAAGCTTTCTTT. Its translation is CASWQGKMNTEAFF.

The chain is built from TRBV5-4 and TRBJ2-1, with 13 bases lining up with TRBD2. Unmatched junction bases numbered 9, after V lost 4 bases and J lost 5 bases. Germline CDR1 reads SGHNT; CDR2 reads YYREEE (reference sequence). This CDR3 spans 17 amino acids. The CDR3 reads CASSRGTSGDLHNEQFF. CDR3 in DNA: TGTGCCAGCAGCCGCGGGACTAGCGGGGACCTTCACAATGAGCAGTTCTTC.

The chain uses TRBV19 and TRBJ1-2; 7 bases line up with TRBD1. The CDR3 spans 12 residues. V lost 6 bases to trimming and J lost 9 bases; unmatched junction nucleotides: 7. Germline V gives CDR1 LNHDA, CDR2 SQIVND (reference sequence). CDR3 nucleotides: TGTGCCAGTAGCACACCGGGACAGAGCTACACCTTC. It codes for CASSTPGQSYTF.

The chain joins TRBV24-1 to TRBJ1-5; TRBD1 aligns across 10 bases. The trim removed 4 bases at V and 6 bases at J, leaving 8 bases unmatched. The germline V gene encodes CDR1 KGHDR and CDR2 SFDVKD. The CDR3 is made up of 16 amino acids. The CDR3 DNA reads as TGTGCCACCAGTGACCCCCGGGACAGGGGTCGTCAGCCCCAGCATTTT. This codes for CATSDPRDRGRQPQHF.

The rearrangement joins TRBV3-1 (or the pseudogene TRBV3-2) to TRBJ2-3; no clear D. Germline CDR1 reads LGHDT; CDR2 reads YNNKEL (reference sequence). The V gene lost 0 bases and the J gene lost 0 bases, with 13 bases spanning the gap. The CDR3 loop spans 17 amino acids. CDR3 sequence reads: CASSQDVQLTSTDTQYF. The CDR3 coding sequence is TGTGCCAGCAGCCAAGATGTCCAACTTACTAGCACAGATACGCAGTATTTT.

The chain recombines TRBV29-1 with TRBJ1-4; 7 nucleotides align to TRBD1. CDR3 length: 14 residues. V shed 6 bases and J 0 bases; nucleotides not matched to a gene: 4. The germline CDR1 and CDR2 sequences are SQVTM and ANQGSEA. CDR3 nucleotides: TGCAGCGTCTTCGACAGGGCAACTAATGAAAAACTGTTTTTT. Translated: CSVFDRATNEKLFF.

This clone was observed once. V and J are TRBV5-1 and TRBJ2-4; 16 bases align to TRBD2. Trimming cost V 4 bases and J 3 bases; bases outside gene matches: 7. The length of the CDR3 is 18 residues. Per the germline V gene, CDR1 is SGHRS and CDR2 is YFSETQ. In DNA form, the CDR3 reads TGCGCCAGCAGCCCGGGCGGGACTAGCGGGAGGGGCAAAAACATTCAGTACTTC. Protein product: CASSPGGTSGRGKNIQYF.

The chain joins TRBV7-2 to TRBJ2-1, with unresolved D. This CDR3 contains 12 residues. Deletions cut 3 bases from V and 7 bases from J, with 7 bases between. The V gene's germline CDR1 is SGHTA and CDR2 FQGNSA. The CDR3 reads CASSFLTNEQFF. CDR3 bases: TGTGCCAGCAGCTTCTTAACAAATGAGCAGTTCTTC. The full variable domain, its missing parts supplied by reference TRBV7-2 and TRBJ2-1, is GAGVSQSPSNKVTEKGKDVELRCDPISGHTALYWYRQSLGQGLEFLIYFQGNSAPDKSGLPSDRFSAERTGGSVSTLTIQRTQQEDSAVYLCASSFLTNEQFFGPGTRLTVL.

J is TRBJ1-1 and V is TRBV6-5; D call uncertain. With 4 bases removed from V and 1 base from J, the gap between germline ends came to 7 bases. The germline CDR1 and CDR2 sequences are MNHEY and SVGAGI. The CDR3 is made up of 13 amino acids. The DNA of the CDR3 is TGTGCCAGCAGTTCGGTCCGGAACACTGAAGCTTTCTTT. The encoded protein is CASSSVRNTEAFF.

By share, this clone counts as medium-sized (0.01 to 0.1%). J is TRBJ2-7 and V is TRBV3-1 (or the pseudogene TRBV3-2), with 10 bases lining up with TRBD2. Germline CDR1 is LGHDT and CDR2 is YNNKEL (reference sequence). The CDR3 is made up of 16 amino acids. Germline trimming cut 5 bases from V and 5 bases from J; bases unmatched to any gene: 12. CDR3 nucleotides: TGTGCCAGCAGCGGTCTAGCGGGGGCCCTTCACAACGAGCAGTACTTC. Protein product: CASSGLAGALHNEQYF.

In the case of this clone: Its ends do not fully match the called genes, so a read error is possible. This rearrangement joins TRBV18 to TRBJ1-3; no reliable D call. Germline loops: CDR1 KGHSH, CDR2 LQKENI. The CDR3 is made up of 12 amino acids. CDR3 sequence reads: CASSLIGDTIYF. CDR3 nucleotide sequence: TGTGCCAGCTCCCTTATTGGAGACACCATATATTTT.

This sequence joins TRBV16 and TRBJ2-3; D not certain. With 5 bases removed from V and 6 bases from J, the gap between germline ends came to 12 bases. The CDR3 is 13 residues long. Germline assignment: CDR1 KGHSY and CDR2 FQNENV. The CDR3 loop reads CASSITFGDTQYF. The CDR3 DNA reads TGTGCCAGCAGCATTACTTTCGGGGATACGCAGTATTTT. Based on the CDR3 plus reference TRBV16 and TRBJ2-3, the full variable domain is GEEVAQTPKHLVRGEGQKAKLYCAPIKGHSYVFWYQQVLKNEFKFLISFQNENVFDETGMPKERFSAKCLPNSPCSLEIQATKLEDSAVYFCASSITFGDTQYFGPGTRLTVL.

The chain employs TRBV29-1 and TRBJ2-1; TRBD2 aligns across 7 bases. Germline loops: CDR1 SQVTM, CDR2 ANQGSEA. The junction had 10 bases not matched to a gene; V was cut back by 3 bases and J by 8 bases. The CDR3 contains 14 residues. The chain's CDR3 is CSVDNQRERYEQFF. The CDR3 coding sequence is TGCAGCGTTGATAACCAGCGGGAACGCTATGAGCAGTTCTTC.